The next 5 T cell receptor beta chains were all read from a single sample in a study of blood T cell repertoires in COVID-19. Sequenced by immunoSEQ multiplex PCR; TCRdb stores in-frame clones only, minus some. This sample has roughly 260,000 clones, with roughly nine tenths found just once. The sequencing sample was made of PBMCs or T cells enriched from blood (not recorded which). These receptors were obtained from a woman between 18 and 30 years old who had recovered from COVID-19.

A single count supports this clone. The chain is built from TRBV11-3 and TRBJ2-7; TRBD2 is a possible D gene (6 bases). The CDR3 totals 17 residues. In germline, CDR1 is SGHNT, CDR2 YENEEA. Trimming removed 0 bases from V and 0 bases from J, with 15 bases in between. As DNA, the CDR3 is TGTGCCAGCAGCTTAGATCTCTTCTCGGGGGACTCCTACGAGCAGTACTTC. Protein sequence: CASSLDLFSGDSYEQYF.

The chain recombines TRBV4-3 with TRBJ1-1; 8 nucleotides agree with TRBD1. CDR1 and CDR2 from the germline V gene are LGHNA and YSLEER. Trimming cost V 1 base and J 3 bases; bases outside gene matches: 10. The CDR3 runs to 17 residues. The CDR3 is CASSQGTGLWADTEAFF. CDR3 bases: TGCGCCAGCAGCCAAGGGACAGGGCTATGGGCGGACACTGAAGCTTTCTTT.

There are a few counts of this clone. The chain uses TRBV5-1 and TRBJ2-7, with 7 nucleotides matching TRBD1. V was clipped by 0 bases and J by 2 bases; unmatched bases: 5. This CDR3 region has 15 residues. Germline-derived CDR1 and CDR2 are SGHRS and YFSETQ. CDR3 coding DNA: TGCGCCAGCAGCTTGGATAGGGGGCTCACCTACGAGCAGTACTTC. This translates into CASSLDRGLTYEQYF.

The CDR3 spells CASRAGVTDTQYF. CDR3 coding DNA: TGTGCCAGCAGAGCGGGGGTCACAGATACGCAGTATTTT. The chain recombines TRBV6-5 with TRBJ2-3; 8 nucleotides agree with TRBD2. CDR1 is MNHEY, CDR2 SVGAGI, per germline. CDR3 size: 13 residues. Trimming removed 6 bases from V and 2 bases from J; junction bases left unmatched: 1.

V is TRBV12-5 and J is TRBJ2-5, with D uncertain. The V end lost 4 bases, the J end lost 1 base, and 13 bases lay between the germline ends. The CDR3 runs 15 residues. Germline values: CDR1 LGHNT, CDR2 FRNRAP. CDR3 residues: CASGSSWQVQETQYF. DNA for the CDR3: TGTGCTAGTGGTTCAAGTTGGCAGGTCCAAGAGACCCAGTACTTC.